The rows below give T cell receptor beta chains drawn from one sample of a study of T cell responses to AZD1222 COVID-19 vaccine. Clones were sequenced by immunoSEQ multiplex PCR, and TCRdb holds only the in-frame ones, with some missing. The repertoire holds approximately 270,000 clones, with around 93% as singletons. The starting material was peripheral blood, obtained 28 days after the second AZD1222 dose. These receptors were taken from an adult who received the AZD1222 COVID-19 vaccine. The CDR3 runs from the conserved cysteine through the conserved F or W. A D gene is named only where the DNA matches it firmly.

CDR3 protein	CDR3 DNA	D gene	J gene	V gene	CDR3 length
CASTMWGAQEKLFF	TGTGCCAGCACCATGTGGGGGGCACAAGAAAAACTGTTTTTT	-	TRBJ1-4	TRBV28	14
CASSKQTPSATGELFF	TGCGCCAGCAGCAAACAGACGCCTTCGGCCACCGGGGAGCTGTTTTTT	-	TRBJ2-2	TRBV5-1	16
CAILLGGPISYEQYF	TGCGCCATCCTGTTGGGGGGACCCATCTCCTACGAGCAGTACTTC	-	TRBJ2-7	TRBV10-1	15
CAISAGVVDTGELFF	TGTGCCATCAGTGCCGGCGTAGTCGACACCGGGGAGCTGTTTTTT	-	TRBJ2-2	TRBV10-3	15
CASSPGADSPLHF	TGTGCCAGCAGCCCCGGGGCCGATTCACCCCTCCACTTT	-	TRBJ1-6	TRBV28	13
CASSLVGQGNTEAFF	TGTGCCAGCAGCTTGGTAGGACAGGGAAACACTGAAGCTTTCTTT	TRBD1	TRBJ1-1	TRBV5-4	15
CASSVRTGSYEQYF	TGTGCCAGTAGTGTTCGGACAGGCTCCTACGAGCAGTACTTC	TRBD1	TRBJ2-7	TRBV19	14
CASSPRPSGIYNEQFF	TGTGCCAGCAGCCCCCGCCCTAGCGGGATTTACAATGAGCAGTTCTTC	TRBD2	TRBJ2-1	TRBV9	16
CASSLSEKLFF	TGTGCCAGCAGTTTATCCGAAAAACTGTTTTTT	-	TRBJ1-4	TRBV12-3/TRBV12-4	11
CASSLTSVAYEQYF	TGTGCCAGCAGCTTAACTAGCGTAGCCTACGAGCAGTACTTC	TRBD2	TRBJ2-7	TRBV7-2	14
CASSAGLQSYEQYF	TGTGCCAGCAGCGCCGGACTGCAATCCTACGAGCAGTACTTC	-	TRBJ2-7	TRBV7-9	14
CASSLMLQGNQPQHF	TGCGCCAGCAGCCTCATGTTACAGGGGAATCAGCCCCAGCATTTT	TRBD1	TRBJ1-5	TRBV4-3	15
CASRFGTAIGKAFF	TGTGCCAGTAGATTCGGGACAGCAATAGGAAAAGCTTTCTTT	TRBD1	TRBJ1-1	TRBV19	14